What follows describes a single T cell receptor beta chain. Its target is not known. The data were taken from a study of cytotoxic CD8 clonotypes in ibrutinib-treated CLL. Study background: Partial responses totalled approximately 25 and complete responses 2; after median approximately 6 years, roughly 14 remained remitted and approximately twelve progressed.

General study results and limits: Public clonotypes were seen rarely and were contracted or stable on treatment.

Profiled with immunoSEQ multiplex PCR; TCRdb holds only in-frame clones, not every one. The table shows roughly 130,000 clones, with approximately 89% occurring only once. Germline assignment: CDR1 MGHRA and CDR2 YSYEKL. Trimming stripped 0 bases from V and 5 bases from J, with 13 bases between. The CDR3 spans 15 residues. This chain joins TRBV4-1 and TRBJ2-5; tentatively, D is TRBD1 or TRBD2 (6 bases each). The sequence came from a human donor with chronic lymphocytic leukemia. The sequencing used PBMCs, collected after 12 months of ibrutinib treatment. The CDR3 is CASSQELTGRETQYF. Here the CDR3 DNA reads TGCGCCAGCAGCCAAGAGCTTACAGGGAGGGAGACCCAGTACTTC.